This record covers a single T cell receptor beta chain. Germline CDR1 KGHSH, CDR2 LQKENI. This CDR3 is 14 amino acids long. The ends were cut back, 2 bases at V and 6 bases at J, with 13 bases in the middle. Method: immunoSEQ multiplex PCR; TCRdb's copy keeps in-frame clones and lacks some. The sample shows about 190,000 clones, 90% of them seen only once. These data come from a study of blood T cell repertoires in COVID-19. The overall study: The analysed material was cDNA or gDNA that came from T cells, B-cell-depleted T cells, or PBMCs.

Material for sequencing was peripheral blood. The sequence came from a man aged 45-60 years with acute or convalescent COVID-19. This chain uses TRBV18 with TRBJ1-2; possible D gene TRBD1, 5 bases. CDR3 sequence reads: CASSPVVGVNGYTF. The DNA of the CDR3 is TGTGCCAGCTCACCAGTCGTAGGGGTCAATGGCTACACCTTC.